This note documents a single T cell receptor beta chain sequence. Its antigen remains unknown. Each CDR3 protein gets one entry after TCRdb re-called the RT-PCR reads with MiXCR. The repertoire holds 290,000 or so distinct CDR3 sequences, with around 22% as singletons. These data are taken from a study of response to subunit inactivated influenza vaccine. Whole-study findings and limits: Every seasonal influenza vaccination brings in few new T cells, the authors suggested.

The CDR3 sequence is 16 residues long. Germline assignment: CDR1 ENHRY and CDR2 SYGVKD. V lost 1 base, J lost 0 bases, and 11 bases lay in between. The chain carries TRBV10-3 and TRBJ2-3; D might be TRBD2 (6 bases). The TCR sequence derives from a man aged 45-69 years who received an inactivated influenza vaccine. This material consisted of PBMCs from blood, taken about 20 months after vaccination. The CDR3 DNA reads as TGTGCCATCAGTGAGTTAAGCGGGCTAAGCACAGATACGCAGTATTTT. It specifies CAISELSGLSTDTQYF.